The rows below give T cell receptor beta chains drawn from one sample of a study of response to subunit inactivated influenza vaccine. One entry per CDR3 protein, called by TCRdb with MiXCR from the RT-PCR reads. The profile covers more than 150,000 distinct CDR3 sequences, with around 9.2% appearing a single time and approximately 10% taken by the ten largest. The sample consisted of non-naive T cells sorted from PBMCs, taken on the day of vaccination. The receptors were sampled from a man between 45 and 60 years old who received an inactivated influenza vaccine. Both conserved end residues are part of each CDR3. The D gene is left open where the match is weak. Only some rows state a clone size, as once, few, many or a class for expanded clones.

V gene	J gene	D gene	clone size	CDR3 protein	CDR3 DNA
TRBV10-2	TRBJ2-5	.	few	CASSAPETSGETQYF	TGCGCCAGCAGTGCTCCCGAGACTAGTGGAGAGACCCAGTACTTC
TRBV5-1	TRBJ1-4	TRBD1	few	CASSSGRTGTGNEKLFF	TGCGCCAGCAGCTCGGGTCGAACCGGGACAGGGAATGAAAAACTGTTTTTT
TRBV12-3/TRBV12-4	TRBJ1-5	.	.	CASSFRPGGPQHF	TGTGCCAGCAGTTTTCGTCCTGGGGGGCCCCAGCATTTT
TRBV9	TRBJ2-5	TRBD2	.	CASSEGLAEGETQYF	TGTGCCAGCAGCGAGGGACTAGCGGAAGGGGAGACCCAGTACTTC
TRBV12-3/TRBV12-4	TRBJ1-6	.	many	CASSTGRENSPLHF	TGTGCCAGCAGTACCGGCAGGGAGAATTCACCCCTCCACTTT
TRBV2	TRBJ2-5	.	.	CASRDRAFQETQYF	TGTGCCAGCAGGGACAGAGCGTTCCAAGAGACCCAGTACTTC
TRBV11-2	TRBJ1-5	.	few	CASSSRSPMGPQHF	TGTGCCAGCAGCTCCCGGTCTCCGATGGGGCCCCAGCATTTT
TRBV5-1	TRBJ2-7	.	few	CASSLNAGTEYEQYF	TGCGCCAGCAGCTTGAATGCCGGGACGGAGTACGAGCAGTACTTC
TRBV7-2	TRBJ2-3	.	.	CASSLGARDTQYF	TGTGCCAGCAGCTTAGGGGCTAGAGATACGCAGTATTTT
TRBV20-1	TRBJ2-3	.	many	CSARPRNTDTQYF	TGCAGTGCTAGACCTAGAAACACAGATACGCAGTATTTT
TRBV18	TRBJ1-5	TRBD1	.	CASSPQGANQPQHF	TGTGCCAGCTCGCCACAGGGGGCCAATCAGCCCCAGCATTTT
TRBV6-1	TRBJ1-6	TRBD1	many	CASSVTGTGETPLHF	TGTGCCAGCAGTGTCACCGGGACAGGGGAGACACCCCTCCACTTT
TRBV3-1	TRBJ2-3	.	many	CASSQDPSVADTQYF	TGTGCCAGCAGCCAAGACCCCTCGGTGGCAGATACGCAGTATTTT
TRBV12-3/TRBV12-4	TRBJ2-3	.	few	CASTPGSGRTDTQYF	TGTGCCAGCACTCCTGGTAGCGGCCGCACAGATACGCAGTATTTT
TRBV20-1	TRBJ2-7	.	many	CSANRDSYEQYF	TGCAGTGCTAACCGGGACTCTTACGAGCAGTACTTC
TRBV2	TRBJ2-7	.	.	CASSNRGFGEQYF	TGTGCCAGCAGTAATAGGGGCTTTGGCGAGCAGTACTTC
TRBV19	TRBJ2-2	.	.	CASSIDGFTGELFF	TGTGCCAGTAGTATAGACGGCTTCACCGGGGAGCTGTTTTTT
TRBV4-1	TRBJ2-1	TRBD2	.	CASSQVLAGGHDEQFF	TGCGCCAGCAGCCAAGTCCTAGCGGGGGGGCACGATGAGCAGTTCTTC
TRBV14	TRBJ2-7	TRBD1	many	CASSPPRTGVDEQYF	TGTGCCAGCAGCCCCCCCCGGACAGGGGTGGACGAGCAGTACTTC
TRBV4-2	TRBJ1-5	TRBD1	few	CASSQEGQGAGQPQHF	TGTGCCAGCAGCCAAGAGGGGCAGGGGGCAGGTCAGCCCCAGCATTTT
TRBV7-2	TRBJ1-2	.	few	CASSAQGYGYTF	TGTGCCAGCAGCGCACAGGGCTATGGCTACACCTTC
TRBV24-1	TRBJ2-1	TRBD2	.	CATQSGSGTYNEQFF	TGTGCCACCCAATCCGGGAGCGGGACCTACAATGAGCAGTTCTTC
TRBV29-1	TRBJ2-3	.	few	CSVDRYGNVKDTQYF	TGCAGCGTTGATCGGTATGGGAATGTGAAAGATACGCAGTATTTT
TRBV12-3/TRBV12-4	TRBJ2-1	.	.	CASSAGIEQFF	TGTGCCAGCAGCGCAGGGATTGAGCAGTTCTTC
TRBV28	TRBJ1-6	.	few	CASSHRQLTHF	TGTGCCAGCAGTCACCGACAGCTTACTCACTTT
TRBV7-3	TRBJ2-1	TRBD2	.	CASSVGTSGRFGNEQFF	TGTGCCAGCAGCGTAGGGACTAGCGGGAGGTTTGGAAATGAGCAGTTCTTC
TRBV3-1	TRBJ2-4	.	few	CASSQEATGVENIQYF	TGTGCCAGCAGCCAAGAGGCGACGGGGGTAGAAAACATTCAGTACTTC
TRBV28	TRBJ2-7	TRBD2	.	CASSLSGGNGEQYF	TGTGCCAGCAGTTTATCGGGAGGCAATGGCGAGCAGTACTTC
TRBV6-5	TRBJ1-4	.	.	CASSYSGRATNEKLFF	TGTGCCAGCAGTTACAGTGGAAGAGCAACTAATGAAAAACTGTTTTTT
TRBV4-2	TRBJ2-7	.	few	CASSQDWGSYEQYF	TGTGCCAGCAGCCAAGATTGGGGGTCCTACGAGCAGTACTTC
TRBV20-1	TRBJ2-5	.	.	CSARDWGPKGETQYF	TGCAGTGCTAGAGATTGGGGCCCCAAGGGAGAGACCCAGTACTTC
TRBV12-3/TRBV12-4	TRBJ1-6	TRBD1	.	CATRVGQDNSPLHF	TGTGCCACCAGGGTGGGACAGGACAATTCACCCCTCCACTTT
TRBV4-2	TRBJ2-5	.	few	CASSQEGLPNQETQYF	TGTGCCAGCAGCCAAGAGGGGTTACCTAACCAAGAGACCCAGTACTTC
TRBV7-9	TRBJ1-1	.	.	CASSPGLGAFF	TGTGCCAGCAGCCCAGGGTTGGGGGCTTTCTTT
TRBV4-2	TRBJ1-2	.	many	CASSQVEGQNYGYTF	TGTGCCAGCAGCCAAGTTGAGGGACAAAACTATGGCTACACCTTC
TRBV5-1	TRBJ2-3	.	few	CASSLAEGSTDTQYF	TGCGCCAGCAGCTTGGCGGAGGGCAGCACAGATACGCAGTATTTT
TRBV5-1	TRBJ2-2	TRBD1	.	CASSFRQGGTGELFF	TGCGCCAGCAGCTTCCGACAGGGGGGCACCGGGGAGCTGTTTTTT
TRBV27	TRBJ1-6	.	.	CASSFSRGGNSPLHF	TGTGCCAGCAGTTTTAGTAGGGGCGGAAATTCACCCCTCCACTTT
TRBV14	TRBJ2-1	.	few	CASSQVQGMNEQFF	TGTGCCAGCAGCCAAGTCCAGGGGATGAATGAGCAGTTCTTC
TRBV12-3/TRBV12-4	TRBJ2-1	.	few	CASRLRRNGIGDEQFF	TGTGCCAGCAGACTAAGACGGAATGGGATAGGCGATGAGCAGTTCTTC
TRBV11-3	TRBJ2-5	.	many	CASSFRVAGSLRPQETQYF	TGTGCCAGCAGCTTTCGAGTGGCGGGAAGTCTCCGGCCCCAAGAGACCCAGTACTTC
TRBV7-9	TRBJ2-7	.	.	CASGQIYEQYF	TGTGCCAGTGGACAGATATACGAGCAGTACTTC
TRBV12-5	TRBJ1-1	TRBD1	.	CASGNRDRDTEAFF	TGTGCTAGTGGTAACCGGGACAGGGACACTGAAGCTTTCTTT
TRBV10-3	TRBJ1-6	.	few	CAIRVEENSPLHF	TGTGCCATCAGGGTCGAAGAGAATTCACCCCTCCACTTT
TRBV7-9	TRBJ2-2	.	.	CASSLELNTGELFF	TGTGCCAGCAGCTTAGAACTCAACACCGGGGAGCTGTTTTTT
TRBV20-1	TRBJ2-1	TRBD2	many	CSARTSGFINEQFF	TGCAGTGCCCGGACTAGCGGGTTTATAAATGAGCAGTTCTTC
TRBV20-1	TRBJ2-5	.	.	CSANGWYQETQYF	TGCAGTGCTAACGGGTGGTACCAAGAGACCCAGTACTTC
TRBV5-1	TRBJ1-6	TRBD1	.	CASSSGTGDFHSPLHF	TGCGCCAGCAGCTCTGGGACAGGGGATTTCCATTCACCCCTCCACTTT
TRBV18	TRBJ2-1	.	.	CASSPELQGVEQFF	TGTGCCAGCTCACCAGAGCTACAGGGAGTTGAGCAGTTCTTC
TRBV2	TRBJ1-6	.	few	CACSEFRNPGSTYNSPLHF	TGTGCCTGCAGTGAGTTTAGAAATCCTGGCAGCACTTATAATTCACCCCTCCACTTT
TRBV5-1	TRBJ1-2	TRBD1	few	CASSLVQGASGYTF	TGCGCCAGCAGCTTGGTACAGGGGGCGTCCGGCTACACCTTC
TRBV2	TRBJ2-2	.	few	CASSAVLANTGELFF	TGTGCCAGCAGTGCGGTGCTGGCGAACACCGGGGAGCTGTTTTTT
TRBV19	TRBJ2-3	TRBD1	.	CASRHIRGDTQYF	TGTGCCAGTAGGCATATCAGGGGGGATACGCAGTATTTT
TRBV3-1	TRBJ2-5	.	few	CASSRDTRARETQYF	TGTGCCAGCAGCCGGGACACTCGGGCACGAGAGACCCAGTACTTC
TRBV27	TRBJ2-7	TRBD2	.	CASRRTSGYEQYF	TGTGCCAGCAGGAGGACTAGCGGGTACGAGCAGTACTTC
TRBV27	TRBJ2-2	TRBD2	many	CASRPTSGRAFGELFF	TGTGCCAGCAGACCCACTAGCGGGAGGGCCTTCGGGGAGCTGTTTTTT
TRBV12-3/TRBV12-4	TRBJ2-5	.	.	CASTGTGLETQYF	TGTGCCAGCACCGGCACAGGATTGGAGACCCAGTACTTC
TRBV30	TRBJ2-7	.	few	CAWSVRVGVPSYEQYF	TGTGCCTGGAGTGTAAGGGTCGGGGTTCCTTCCTACGAGCAGTACTTC
TRBV7-9	TRBJ2-7	.	many	CASSLATGRYEQYF	TGTGCCAGCAGCTTAGCTACAGGGCGCTACGAGCAGTACTTC